There are many counts of the clone carrying this T cell receptor beta chain. The CDR3 consists of 13 residues. From germline, CDR1 is SQVTM and CDR2 ANQGSEA. Between the trimmed V and J ends, which lost 8 bases and 2 bases, there was a span of 14 bases. RNA transcripts yielded amplified TCR beta CDR3 regions. Using the HTBI primer set, a first-round RT-PCR was run on the TCR CDR3. MiXCR, run by TCRdb on the multiplex PCR reads, gives a single entry per CDR3 protein. The sample has approximately 410,000 distinct CDR3 sequences, roughly 13% seen once. The data belong to a study of T cells in Graves' hyperthyroidism and ophthalmopathy. Diagnosis relied on clinical symptoms, serum thyroxine and TRAb, thyroid ultrasound and orbital computed tomography.

This receptor was taken from a woman aged 18-30 years with Graves' hyperthyroidism. V gene TRBV29-1 combines with J gene TRBJ2-3; D gene unclear. The sequencing sample was made of blood. CDR3 nucleotide sequence: TGCAGCTCTGGCACATTAGTCACAGATACGCAGTATTTT. Its protein product is CSSGTLVTDTQYF.